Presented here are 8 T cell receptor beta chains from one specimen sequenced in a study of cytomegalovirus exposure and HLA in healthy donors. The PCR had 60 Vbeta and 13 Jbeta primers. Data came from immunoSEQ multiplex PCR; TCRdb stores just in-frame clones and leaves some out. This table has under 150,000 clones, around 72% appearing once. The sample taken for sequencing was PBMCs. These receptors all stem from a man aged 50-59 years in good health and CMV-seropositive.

The CDR3 sequence: CASSPAGKTEAFF. The CDR3 DNA is TGTGCCAGCTCACCCGCAGGGAAGACTGAAGCTTTCTTT. V is TRBV18 and J is TRBJ1-1; possible D gene TRBD1, 5 bases. V lost 3 bases, J lost 5 bases, and 10 bases lay in between. CDR1 is KGHSH and CDR2 is LQKENI in the germline V gene. This CDR3 has 13 amino acids.

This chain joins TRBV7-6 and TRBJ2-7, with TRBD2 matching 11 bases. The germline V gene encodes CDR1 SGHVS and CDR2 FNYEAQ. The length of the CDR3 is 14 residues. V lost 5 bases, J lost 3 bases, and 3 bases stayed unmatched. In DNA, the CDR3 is TGTGCCAGCAGCCGGCTAGCGGGGGGCTACGAGCAGTACTTC. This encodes CASSRLAGGYEQYF.

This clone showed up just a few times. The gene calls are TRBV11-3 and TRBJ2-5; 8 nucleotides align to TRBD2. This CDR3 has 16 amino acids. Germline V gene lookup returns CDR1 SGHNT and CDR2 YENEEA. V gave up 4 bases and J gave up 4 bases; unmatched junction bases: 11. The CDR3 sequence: CASSSRGGRPGETQYF. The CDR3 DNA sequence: TGTGCCAGCAGCTCCCGGGGGGGCCGTCCCGGAGAGACCCAGTACTTC.

The CDR3 region has the DNA TGTGCCAGCAGTGACGTCCGGGTCACTGAAGCTTTCTTT. Protein: CASSDVRVTEAFF. This sequence joins TRBV6-1 and TRBJ1-1, with D unclear. The length of the CDR3 is 13 residues. V lost 3 bases and J 4 bases, leaving 9 bases between the germline ends. Germline CDR1 reads MNHNS; CDR2 reads SASEGT.

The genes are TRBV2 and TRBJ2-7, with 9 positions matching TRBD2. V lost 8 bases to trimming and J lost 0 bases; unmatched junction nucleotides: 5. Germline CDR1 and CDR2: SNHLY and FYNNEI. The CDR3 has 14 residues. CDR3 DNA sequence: TGTGCCAGCCCTGGGCGGGGGGGCTCCTACGAGCAGTACTTC. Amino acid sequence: CASPGRGGSYEQYF.

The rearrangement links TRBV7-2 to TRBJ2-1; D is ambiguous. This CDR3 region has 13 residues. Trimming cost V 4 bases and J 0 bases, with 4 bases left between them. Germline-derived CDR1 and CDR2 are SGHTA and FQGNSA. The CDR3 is CASSWASYNEQFF. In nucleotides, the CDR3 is TGTGCCAGCAGCTGGGCCTCCTACAATGAGCAGTTCTTC.

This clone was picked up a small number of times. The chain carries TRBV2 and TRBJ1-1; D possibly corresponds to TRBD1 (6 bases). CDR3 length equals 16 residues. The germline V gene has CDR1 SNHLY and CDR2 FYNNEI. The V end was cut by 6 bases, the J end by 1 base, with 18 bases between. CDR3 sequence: CASRILRQAKNTEAFF. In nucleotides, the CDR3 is TGTGCCAGCAGGATCCTAAGACAGGCAAAGAACACTGAAGCTTTCTTT.

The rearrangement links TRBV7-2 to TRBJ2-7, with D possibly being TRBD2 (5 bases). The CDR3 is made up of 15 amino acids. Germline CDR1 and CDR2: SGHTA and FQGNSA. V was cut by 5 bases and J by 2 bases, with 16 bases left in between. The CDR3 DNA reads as TGTGCCAGCAGCCTCCGGGGATCCAGCCCCTACGAGCAGTACTTC. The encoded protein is CASSLRGSSPYEQYF.